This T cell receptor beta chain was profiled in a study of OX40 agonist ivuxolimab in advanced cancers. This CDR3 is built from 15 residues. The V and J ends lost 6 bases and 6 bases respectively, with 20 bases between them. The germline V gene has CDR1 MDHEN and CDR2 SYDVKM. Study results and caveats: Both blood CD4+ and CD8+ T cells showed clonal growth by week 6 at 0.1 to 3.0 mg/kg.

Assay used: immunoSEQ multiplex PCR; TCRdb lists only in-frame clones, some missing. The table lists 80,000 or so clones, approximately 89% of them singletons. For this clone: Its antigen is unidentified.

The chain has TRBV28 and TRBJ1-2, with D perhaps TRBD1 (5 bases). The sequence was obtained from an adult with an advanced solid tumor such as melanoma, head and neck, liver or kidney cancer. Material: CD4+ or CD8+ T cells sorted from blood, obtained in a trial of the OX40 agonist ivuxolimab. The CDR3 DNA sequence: TGTGCCAGCAGCATATCCTGGGACGCCCAGGATGGCTACACCTTC. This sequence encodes CASSISWDAQDGYTF.